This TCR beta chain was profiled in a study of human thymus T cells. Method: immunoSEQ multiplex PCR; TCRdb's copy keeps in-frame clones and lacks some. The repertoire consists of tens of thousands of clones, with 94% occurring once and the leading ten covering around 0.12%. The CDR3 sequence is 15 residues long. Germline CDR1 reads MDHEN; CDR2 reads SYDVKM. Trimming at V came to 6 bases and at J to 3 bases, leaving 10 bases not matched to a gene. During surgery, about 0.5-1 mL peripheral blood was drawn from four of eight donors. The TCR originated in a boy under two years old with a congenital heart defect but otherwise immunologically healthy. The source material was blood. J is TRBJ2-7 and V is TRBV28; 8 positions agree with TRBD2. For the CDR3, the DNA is TGTGCCAGCAGAACGGGAGGGGGGCTCTTCTACGAGCAGTACTTC. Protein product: CASRTGGGLFYEQYF.